These T cell receptor beta chains were read from a single sample in a study of CD8 T cells in Susac syndrome. TCRdb re-derived calls from the immunoSEQ multiplex PCR reads in MiXCR, one entry per CDR3 protein. In the table there are a few hundred thousand distinct CDR3 sequences, around 95% of which are singletons. Sample: CD4+ T cells from PBMCs. The receptors originated from a human donor with multiple sclerosis. CDR3s include the opening cysteine and the closing phenylalanine or tryptophan. Fields, in order: J gene, V gene, D gene, clone size, CDR3 protein, CDR3 DNA. The D gene is left open where the match is weak. Only part of the rows carry a size: once, few, many, or a class if the clone is expanded.

TRBJ2-1 TRBV20-1 - once CSAENSLSFYNEQFF TGCAGTGCGGAAAACAGCCTATCGTTCTACAATGAGCAGTTCTTC
TRBJ2-1 TRBV3-1 TRBD2 - CASSQDLSGRLDNEQFF TGTGCCAGCAGCCAAGATTTGAGCGGGAGGCTCGACAATGAGCAGTTCTTC
TRBJ2-7 TRBV5-6 - - CASFPGTTTDEQYF TGTGCCAGCTTCCCCGGGACAACTACCGACGAGCAGTACTTC
TRBJ2-2 TRBV5-1 - - CASSSIGRVGTGELFF TGCGCCAGCAGCTCAATCGGACGGGTCGGCACCGGGGAGCTGTTTTTT
TRBJ1-1 TRBV2 TRBD1 - CASSAGQGPLSQAFF TGTGCCAGCAGTGCAGGACAGGGACCGTTGTCTCAAGCTTTCTTT
TRBJ1-1 TRBV27 - - CASSFGRRTEAFF TGTGCCAGCAGTTTCGGGAGGCGGACTGAAGCTTTCTTT
TRBJ2-7 TRBV4-1 TRBD2 once CASSQGWGRAEQYF TGCGCCAGCAGCCAAGGATGGGGGAGGGCCGAGCAGTACTTC
TRBJ2-5 TRBV29-1 TRBD2 - CSVEGLAQETQYF TGCAGCGTTGAGGGACTAGCCCAAGAGACCCAGTACTTC
TRBJ1-1 TRBV20-1 - - CSARIVGANTEAFF TGCAGTGCTAGAATCGTAGGGGCAAACACTGAAGCTTTCTTT
TRBJ2-3 TRBV18 - - CASSPSRGTDTQYF TGTGCCAGCTCACCATCGAGGGGCACAGATACGCAGTATTTT
TRBJ2-3 TRBV20-1 - - CSARMPGTDTQYF TGCAGTGCTAGGATGCCGGGCACAGATACGCAGTATTTT
TRBJ2-3 TRBV25-1 - - CASSDRRATDTQYF TGTGCCAGCAGTGACCGGAGGGCAACAGATACGCAGTATTTT
TRBJ2-7 TRBV12-3/TRBV12-4 TRBD1 - CASSHDRGLRYEQYF TGTGCCAGCAGTCACGACAGGGGGTTGAGGTACGAGCAGTACTTC
TRBJ2-1 TRBV11-2 TRBD2 - CASSDGAWTSGGDEQFF TGTGCCAGCAGTGACGGGGCGTGGACTAGCGGCGGGGATGAGCAGTTCTTC
TRBJ2-6 TRBV7-8 TRBD1 - CASSFTTGVLSGANVLTF TGTGCCAGCAGCTTCACGACAGGGGTCCTATCTGGGGCCAACGTCCTGACTTTC
TRBJ1-1 TRBV5-1 TRBD1 - CASSMDRTEAFF TGCGCCAGCAGCATGGACAGGACCGAAGCTTTCTTT
TRBJ1-2 TRBV18 - once CASSPTTEKYGYTF TGTGCCAGCTCACCGACGACGGAGAAGTATGGCTACACCTTC
TRBJ2-5 TRBV12-3/TRBV12-4 - - CASSRQGAGETQYF TGTGCCAGCAGTCGACAGGGAGCGGGGGAGACCCAGTACTTC
TRBJ1-2 TRBV9 - - CASSVERGNGYTF TGTGCCAGCAGCGTAGAAAGGGGCAATGGCTACACCTTC
TRBJ2-3 TRBV7-8 TRBD2 - CASSWGLAGGSTDTQYF TGTGCCAGCAGCTGGGGACTAGCGGGGGGTAGCACAGATACGCAGTATTTT
TRBJ2-7 TRBV15 - - CATSTDYEQYF TGTGCCACCAGCACGGACTACGAGCAGTACTTC
TRBJ2-5 TRBV11-2 TRBD1 - CASRQGFGPTETQYF TGTGCCTCGAGACAGGGTTTTGGTCCAACGGAGACCCAGTACTTC
TRBJ1-5 TRBV15 - - CATSRDRVNQPQHF TGTGCCACCAGCAGAGACCGGGTCAATCAGCCCCAGCATTTT
TRBJ2-7 TRBV30 - - CAWKEGPNSYEQYF TGTGCCTGGAAAGAAGGGCCGAACTCCTACGAGCAGTACTTC
TRBJ2-7 TRBV18 TRBD2 - CASSLGGSRTFNEQYF TGTGCCAGCTCACTCGGCGGGAGTCGAACGTTTAACGAGCAGTACTTC
TRBJ1-5 TRBV28 - - CASSLLGQSNQPQHF TGTGCCAGCAGTTTACTCGGACAGTCCAATCAGCCCCAGCATTTC
TRBJ2-5 TRBV6-2/TRBV6-3 - - CASSYSGPQETQYF TGTGCCAGCAGTTACAGCGGGCCTCAAGAGACCCAGTACTTC
TRBJ2-1 TRBV25-1 TRBD1 - CASSRDRAYEQFF TGTGCCAGCAGCCGGGACAGGGCGTATGAGCAGTTCTTC
TRBJ2-5 TRBV5-1 - - CASSLAAEETQYF TGCGCCAGCAGCTTGGCCGCGGAGGAGACCCAGTACTTC
TRBJ2-5 TRBV30 - - CAWSERLIQETQYF TGTGCCTGGAGTGAGAGACTCATCCAAGAGACCCAGTACTTC
TRBJ1-5 TRBV30 - - CAWSVTGLNQPQHF TGTGCCTGGAGTGTAACAGGGTTAAATCAGCCCCAGCATTTT
TRBJ2-1 TRBV28 TRBD2 - CASQAGAYNEQFF TGTGCCAGCCAAGCGGGAGCTTACAATGAGCAGTTCTTC
TRBJ2-7 TRBV20-1 TRBD2 - CSARAKLTREGSGIQYF TGCAGTGCTAGAGCTAAGTTAACGCGGGAGGGCTCGGGTATCCAGTACTTC
TRBJ1-1 TRBV2 - - CASTRTQNTEAFF TGTGCCAGCACCAGGACCCAGAACACTGAAGCTTTCTTT
TRBJ2-5 TRBV20-1 - - CSARDWNSGTQYF TGCAGTGCTAGAGATTGGAACTCAGGGACCCAGTACTTC
TRBJ2-7 TRBV29-1 - - CSVEDRKGREQYF TGCAGCGTTGAAGATCGCAAGGGCCGCGAGCAGTACTTC
TRBJ1-1 TRBV20-1 TRBD1 - CSAKQGASEAFF TGCAGTGCTAAACAGGGGGCATCTGAAGCTTTCTTT
TRBJ2-1 TRBV27 TRBD2 - CASSIGLAKYEQFF TGTGCCAGCAGTATCGGACTAGCAAAGTATGAGCAGTTCTTC
TRBJ1-1 TRBV10-3 - once CAISERNTEAFF TGTGCCATCAGTGAGAGGAACACTGAAGCTTTCTTT
TRBJ2-1 TRBV27 TRBD2 - CASSPFIAGGNEQFF TGTGCCAGCAGTCCCTTCATAGCGGGAGGGAATGAGCAGTTCTTC
TRBJ2-6 TRBV29-1 - - CSVVGGGSGANVLTF TGCAGCGTTGTAGGAGGCGGCTCTGGGGCCAACGTCCTGACTTTC
TRBJ1-4 TRBV2 - - CARGLKNEKLFF TGTGCCAGGGGACTGAAGAATGAAAAACTGTTTTTT
TRBJ2-6 TRBV11-1 TRBD1 - CASSSPPGQGSAGANVLTF TGTGCCAGCAGCTCGCCACCAGGACAGGGCTCCGCTGGGGCCAACGTCCTGACTTTC
TRBJ1-5 TRBV20-1 - - CSAKGERPQHF TGCAGTGCTAAGGGTGAACGGCCCCAGCATTTT
TRBJ2-1 TRBV7-3 - - CASSPQGTYNEQFF TGTGCCAGCAGCCCGCAGGGAACCTACAATGAGCAGTTCTTC
TRBJ1-2 TRBV7-9 - - CASSSTGYYGYTF TGTGCCAGCAGTTCCACAGGGTACTATGGCTACACCTTC
TRBJ1-2 TRBV2 TRBD1 - CASRPDRLYGYTF TGTGCCAGCAGACCGGACAGGCTTTATGGCTACACCTTC
TRBJ2-3 TRBV29-1 TRBD2 - CSVILASGGTDTQYF TGCAGCGTTATCCTGGCTAGCGGAGGCACAGATACGCAGTATTTT
TRBJ1-3 TRBV29-1 - - CSVDSGNTIYF TGCAGCGTAGACTCTGGAAACACCATATATTTT
TRBJ1-6 TRBV27 TRBD1 - CASSLTRRGGFNSPLHF TGTGCCAGCAGTTTAACGCGTAGAGGGGGCTTTAATTCACCCCTCCACTTT
TRBJ2-3 TRBV27 TRBD1 - CASSRQGLSTDTQYF TGTGCCAGCAGTCGACAGGGTTTGAGCACAGATACGCAGTATTTT